This T cell receptor (beta chain) was sequenced for a study of shared clonotypes between healthy human individuals (dated by TCRdb to 2019 to 2021). For context, the study as a whole: The cohort included three men and a couple of women between 18 and 49 years of age. To increase sequencing depth and limit assay-specific biases, TCR repertoire library preparation and sequencing were carried out by different laboratories using diverse techniques. Each donor's leukapheresis produced roughly between about 0.85 and 10 billion PBMCs. To estimate repertoire size and how much clonotype sharing occurs between individuals, the study deeply sequenced the blood TCR repertoires of several healthy adults. For each donor, three plates each were used for CD4 naive and CD4 memory, two plates were used for CD8 naive, and one plate was used for CD8 memory.

This clone was counted many times. It has no known antigen specificity. No qualities accompany the bases; no much larger clone lies one base away. Using the deep immunoSEQ assay, TCR CDR3 regions were amplified from genomic DNA by multiplex PCR. Extracted genomic DNA from each cell subset was spread evenly across all wells of several immunoSEQ 96-well plates, with each plate serving as a replicate. For sorted subsets, roughly 0.2 ug genomic DNA, equal to some 30,000 T cell genomes, was loaded into each replicate PCR. Purified libraries were quantified with a Qubit 3.0 fluorometer, sized on a Bioanalyzer 2100, and re-quantified with the KAPA Library Quantification kit. Each immunoSEQ 96-well plate was sequenced on its own single-read 150-cycle Illumina NextSeq 550 flow cell. In the authors' own workflow: Because the immunoSEQ output held only junctional sequences and lacked quality scores, the filtering could not match the filtering applied to full-length reads. Sequences were annotated with PyIR, a Python wrapper for IgBLAST v1.9, and V/J genes and CDR3 were assigned using IMGT germline references. Reads were removed for weak V/J assignments (E-value above 1e-6), missing CDR3, stop codons, out-of-frame junctions, or ambiguous translated residues. V3J clonotypes were defined by identical inferred V gene, J gene, and CDR3 amino acid sequence. To compute the percentage overlap between repertoires, the number of shared unique clonotypes was divided by the size of the smaller repertoire. Three approaches were used to assess repertoire richness: RTK rarefaction, the Chao1 estimator, and Recon v2.1 estimates of unobserved clonotypes. Generation probabilities for all TCRbeta clonotypes obtained by the gDNA method from a handful of donors were computed using OLGA. In its TCRdb copy, this immuneACCESS table keeps in-frame sequences only and misses some clones. Where compared with another copy, unresolved V genes explain less than half of these, and the others have no known cause. The V and J calls and clone size were taken over from that table, and D and trimming were inferred from the DNA. In this sample the table shows over a million clones, approximately 80% of which occur a single time. The top ten hold 0.5% to 0.6% of the sample.

Trimming accounts for 0 bases at V and 0 bases at J, while the number of junction bases matched to no gene is 2. From a lookup of the germline V gene, CDR1 and CDR2 are KGHSH and LQKENI. From the cysteine up to the phenylalanine, the CDR3 has a length of 16 residues. This entry keeps only the CDR3 DNA: 48 bases, framed from base 1. Findings and caveats that apply to the study as a whole: Pairwise subsampling led to the expectation that sequencing depth would affect the degree of clonotype sharing among donors. Sampling was limited to blood, and TCR repertoires in tissue likely differ from TCR repertoires in blood. Even with the large sequencing depth, rarefaction of the sorted-subset datasets indicated that sequencing was incomplete. Higher generation probabilities were observed for clonotypes shared by all four sorted-subset donors than for non-shared clonotypes. Estimated clonotype richness was generally larger for naive than for memory subsets. The small number of donors limited the genetic and exposure-history diversity represented. Across a few donors, roughly 5% of naive CD4, more than 3% of naive CD8, 2% to 2.5% of memory CD4, and over 0.35% of memory CD8 clonotypes were shared.

The donors were healthy, HIV-negative adults who had no recently reported acute infections or vaccinations. Every donor was a Caucasian adult residing in Nashville, Tennessee, USA. CD4+ T cells were enriched through magnetic negative selection, after which naive cells were positively selected on CD45RA and the remaining negative fraction served as the memory subset. After blood collection by leukapheresis, PBMCs were isolated using Ficoll-Histopaque density gradient centrifugation and then cryopreserved in the vapor phase of liquid nitrogen. Analytical flow cytometry was used to check the purity and quantity of each magnetically sorted T cell population. From each sorted fraction, genomic DNA was isolated and quantified by UV absorbance on a Nanodrop 2000c.

Specimen: memory CD4+ T cells from PBMCs. What the cell subset or site label conveys for this sample: CD45RA-negative fraction. This receptor was taken from a man aged 18 to 30 in good health. Some clones in this sample may be carry-over from other donors' samples. Rearrangement joined TRBV18 to TRBJ1-1, with TRBD1 identical over 9 junction bases. This receptor carries the CDR3 CASSPPGTGLNTEAFF. The nucleotide sequence is TGTGCCAGCTCACCACCCGGGACAGGGCTGAACACTGAAGCTTTCTTT.